This is a list of T cell receptor beta chains from one sample in a study of T cell responses to AZD1222 COVID-19 vaccine. Measured with immunoSEQ multiplex PCR; TCRdb has only the in-frame clones, and not every one. The sample consists of over 150,000 clones, around 93% of them appearing once. The specimen comprised peripheral blood, sampled 28 days after the second dose of the MenACWY control vaccine. The receptors come from an adult who received the MenACWY meningococcal vaccine as a control. Each CDR3 is given with its conserved first and last residue. The D gene is left open where the match is weak. Expanded clones get a size class; other rows say once, few or many, or leave the size out.

.	TRBV15	TRBJ2-1	TRBD2	TGTGCCACCAGCAGAGAGGGGACTATCCATGAGCAGTTCTTC	CATSREGTIHEQFF
.	TRBV11-2	TRBJ1-1	.	TGTGCCAGCACCCGGGGGGGGGCTAACACTGAAGCTTTCTTT	CASTRGGANTEAFF
.	TRBV7-8	TRBJ2-2	.	TGTGCCAGCACCCGAGCTCCAGGGGCCACCGGGGAGCTGTTTTTT	CASTRAPGATGELFF
.	TRBV28	TRBJ1-2	TRBD1	TGTGCCAGCAGTTTAACAGGGGGCGGCTACACCTTC	CASSLTGGGYTF
.	TRBV3-1/TRBV3-2	TRBJ1-1	.	TGTGCCAGCAGCCAAGTAGCGGGCGGGCCACAAGCTTTCTTT	CASSQVAGGPQAFF
.	TRBV29-1	TRBJ1-1	.	TGCAGCGTCGACAGGCTGAACACTGAAGCTTTCTTT	CSVDRLNTEAFF
.	TRBV4-3	TRBJ2-3	.	TGCGCCAGCAGCCAAGGTCCCCGGGCAGACCGGGATACGCAGTATTTT	CASSQGPRADRDTQYF
.	TRBV6-1	TRBJ2-7	.	TGTGCCAGCAGTGAAGGGTACGAGCAGTACTTC	CASSEGYEQYF
once	TRBV7-2	TRBJ1-1	TRBD1	TGTGCCAGCAGCGGAAACAGGGGGAGGATGAACACTGAAGCTTTCTTT	CASSGNRGRMNTEAFF
.	TRBV7-2	TRBJ1-5	.	TGTGCCAGCAGCCCAGTCTCCGGGACGGCGGGAAAAACCCCCCAGCATTTT	CASSPVSGTAGKTPQHF
.	TRBV15	TRBJ1-2	TRBD1	TGTGCCACCAGCAGGCCCGGGACAGGGTATGGCTACACCTTC	CATSRPGTGYGYTF
.	TRBV7-2	TRBJ2-2	.	TGTGCCAGCAGCTCACATATCCGGGGAAGGACAGCCAACACCGGGGAGCTGTTTTTT	CASSSHIRGRTANTGELFF
.	TRBV6-6	TRBJ1-1	.	TGTGCCAGCAGTCCCCGAGAGGCTACTGAAGCTTTCTTT	CASSPREATEAFF
once	TRBV11-1	TRBJ2-5	.	TGTGCCAGCAGCTTGAAACGTGGATGGGAGACCCAGTACTTC	CASSLKRGWETQYF
.	TRBV13	TRBJ2-1	TRBD2	TGTGCCAGCAGCCCCGCCGGACGGGGGGTCAGCTCCTACAATGAGCAGTTCTTC	CASSPAGRGVSSYNEQFF
.	TRBV7-6	TRBJ2-6	.	TGTGCCAGCAGCCGCGGAGGGTCTGGGGCCAACGTCCTGACTTTC	CASSRGGSGANVLTF
.	TRBV19	TRBJ1-2	.	TGTGCCAGTAGTATGGCTCAGGGGACCTATGGCTACACCTTC	CASSMAQGTYGYTF
.	TRBV4-3	TRBJ2-2	TRBD2	TGCGCCAGCAGCCGTCTAGCGGGGGGGGAGCTGTTTTTT	CASSRLAGGELFF
.	TRBV7-9	TRBJ2-5	.	TGTGCCAGCAGCTTAGCGGGGGGGACAGCTCAAGAGACCCAGTACTTC	CASSLAGGTAQETQYF
.	TRBV10-2	TRBJ1-1	TRBD1	TGCGCCAGCGGGGACAGGAACACTGAAGCTTTCTTT	CASGDRNTEAFF
.	TRBV30	TRBJ2-2	.	TGTGCCTGGATTGGGGGGGCCCTCACCGGGGAGCTGTTTTTT	CAWIGGALTGELFF
.	TRBV20-1	TRBJ2-1	.	TGCAGTGCTATAGTTGAAAATGAGCAGTTCTTC	CSAIVENEQFF
.	TRBV2	TRBJ2-3	TRBD2	TGTGCCAGCGGACTAGCGGGGGCCCACAATACGCAGTATTTT	CASGLAGAHNTQYF
.	TRBV30	TRBJ2-6	.	TGTGCCTTGATATCGGGTCAGGGGCTCTCTGGGGCCAACGTCCTGACTTTC	CALISGQGLSGANVLTF
.	TRBV3-1/TRBV3-2	TRBJ1-2	.	TGTGCCAGCAGCCAAGGACAGGCTCTAACGGGGGGCTACACCTTC	CASSQGQALTGGYTF
.	TRBV4-1	TRBJ1-5	TRBD1	TGCGCCAGCAGCCCTTGGACAGGGGCTATCAATCAGCCCCAGCATTTT	CASSPWTGAINQPQHF
.	TRBV4-3	TRBJ1-1	.	TGCGCCAGCAGCCAAGATCGAGGGCAACTGAACACTGAAGCTTTCTTT	CASSQDRGQLNTEAFF
.	TRBV7-9	TRBJ2-1	.	TGTGCCAGCAGCAAACTAGGGGCGGAGCAGTTCTTC	CASSKLGAEQFF
.	TRBV2	TRBJ2-2	TRBD1	TGTGCCAGCGGTGGACAGGGGTCCGGGGAGCTGTTTTTT	CASGGQGSGELFF
once	TRBV7-2	TRBJ1-1	.	TGTGCCAGCAGCCTCAGTGGGGCAGGGAATGCTTTCTTT	CASSLSGAGNAFF
.	TRBV5-1	TRBJ2-7	.	TGCGCCAGCAGCCGTGGAAGAGGCGTGAGCTCCTACGAGCAGTACTTC	CASSRGRGVSSYEQYF
.	TRBV7-2	TRBJ2-7	TRBD2	TGTGCCAGCAGCTTAGGTCAACTAGCGGGGGGCTCCTACGAGCAGTACTTC	CASSLGQLAGGSYEQYF
.	TRBV3-1/TRBV3-2	TRBJ2-6	.	TGTGCCAGCAGCCAAGTGCGAGTTACTGGGGCCAACGTCCTGACTTTC	CASSQVRVTGANVLTF
.	TRBV6-5	TRBJ1-4	.	TGTGCCAGCAGTTACGGGCAGGGTGATGAAAAACTGTTTTTT	CASSYGQGDEKLFF
once	TRBV3-1/TRBV3-2	TRBJ1-6	.	TGTGCCAGTGACAGTTATTATTCACCCCTCCACTTT	CASDSYYSPLHF
.	TRBV5-1	TRBJ1-2	TRBD1	TGCGCCAGCTGGGGCGGCACTGACAGGGGGTCCGATGGCTACACCTTC	CASWGGTDRGSDGYTF
once	TRBV4-3	TRBJ2-7	.	TGCGCCAGCAGCCTCGGGACCACCAGCTCCTACGAGCAGTACTTC	CASSLGTTSSYEQYF
.	TRBV19	TRBJ2-1	TRBD1	TGTGCCAGGGACCGGGACAGGGGCCACAATGAGCAGTTCTTC	CARDRDRGHNEQFF
.	TRBV30	TRBJ1-5	.	TGTGCCTGGAGTAATGCAGGGGTGCAGCCCCAGCATTTT	CAWSNAGVQPQHF
.	TRBV6-1	TRBJ1-2	.	TGTGCCAGCAGTGAACCACTGGAGTACTTCTATGGCTACACCTTC	CASSEPLEYFYGYTF
.	TRBV2	TRBJ1-2	.	TGTGCCAGCAGGGAGATTACAGTACGCTACACCTTC	CASREITVRYTF
few	TRBV19	TRBJ1-3	.	TGTGCCAGTAGTTCCGGGACTTCTGGAAACACCATATATTTT	CASSSGTSGNTIYF
.	TRBV7-9	TRBJ1-4	.	TGTGCCAGCAGCTTAGGTGGCAGGGTTAATGAAAAACTGTTTTTT	CASSLGGRVNEKLFF
.	TRBV29-1	TRBJ1-3	TRBD1	TGCAGCGTTGGAACTGGAGGGGGCTACGGAAACACCATATATTTT	CSVGTGGGYGNTIYF
.	TRBV28	TRBJ1-4	TRBD1	TGTGCCAGCACCGGGGTAACAGGGGGCATTGAAAAACTGTTTTTT	CASTGVTGGIEKLFF
.	TRBV6-5	TRBJ2-3	.	TGTGCCAGCCAACGGGACAGCACAGATACGCAGTATTTT	CASQRDSTDTQYF
.	TRBV30	TRBJ1-6	TRBD1	TGTGCCTGGAGTGTAGCAGGGGGCGATTCACCCCTCCACTTT	CAWSVAGGDSPLHF
.	TRBV13	TRBJ1-1	.	TGTGCCAGCAGCTTGGCCCGGGGGACTGAAGCTTTCTTT	CASSLARGTEAFF
.	TRBV19	TRBJ1-1	.	TGTGCCAGTAGAAAACTCGGGGGGTTGGAAGCTTTCTTT	CASRKLGGLEAFF
.	TRBV27	TRBJ2-7	TRBD1	TGTGCCAGCAGTTTACAGGGGGCGGGTTTGGTGCAGTACTTC	CASSLQGAGLVQYF
once	TRBV15	TRBJ2-1	TRBD2	TGTGCCACCAGCGGACCGGGACTAGAGGTATCCTACAATGAGCAGTTCTTC	CATSGPGLEVSYNEQFF
once	TRBV7-9	TRBJ1-2	.	TGTGCCAGCAGCCCAGGGAGCTATGGCTACACCTTC	CASSPGSYGYTF
.	TRBV18	TRBJ1-5	TRBD1	TGTGCCAGCTCACCACGACAGGGGGCCAATCAGCCCCAGCATTTT	CASSPRQGANQPQHF
.	TRBV6-5	TRBJ1-1	.	TGTGCCAGCACGAATAGGGCGAACACTGAAGCTTTCTTT	CASTNRANTEAFF
.	TRBV2	TRBJ1-1	TRBD1	TGTGCCAGCAGTGTGGGACAGACGAACACTGAAGCTTTCTTT	CASSVGQTNTEAFF
.	TRBV7-8	TRBJ1-5	TRBD1	TGTGCCAGCAGCTTGGACAGGGGAAACCAGCCCCAGCATTTT	CASSLDRGNQPQHF
.	TRBV7-2	TRBJ2-5	.	TGTGCCAGCAGCTTAGGACTCTCCCAAGAGACCCAGTACTTC	CASSLGLSQETQYF
.	TRBV15	TRBJ1-1	.	TGTGCCACCAGCAGAGCTGGAGGGGGAGAAGCTTTCTTT	CATSRAGGGEAFF
.	TRBV27	TRBJ2-1	.	TGTGCCAGCAGACGACCCGGGCTCCTGGGAAACAATGAGCAGTTCTTC	CASRRPGLLGNNEQFF
.	TRBV4-2	TRBJ1-2	.	TGTGCCAGCAGCCAAGATCGGGGGGCTAACTATGGCTACACCTTC	CASSQDRGANYGYTF